These 10 T cell receptor beta chains share one sample of origin, sequenced in a study of shared clonotypes between healthy human individuals. TCRdb's table, derived via immunoSEQ multiplex PCR, lists solely in-frame clones and lacks some. This table holds around 500,000 clones, 70% to 85% found once. Sequencing used PBMCs. The receptors come from a woman in her thirties or forties in good health. Some clones in this sample may be carry-over from other donors' samples.

The CDR3 here is CATDRAGGYTF. The CDR3 DNA reads as TGTGCCACGGACAGGGCTGGTGGCTACACCTTC. V and J are TRBV28 and TRBJ1-2; 8 bases map to TRBD1. Per germline, CDR1 MDHEN and CDR2 SYDVKM. V lost 10 bases, J lost 7 bases, and 5 bases stayed unmatched. There are 11 residues in the CDR3.

The genes are TRBV29-1 and TRBJ2-1; D tentatively fits TRBD1 or TRBD2 (6 bases each). Trimming took 4 bases from V and 7 from J, leaving 17 bases between them. The CDR3 is 14 residues long. Per the germline V gene, CDR1 is SQVTM and CDR2 is ANQGSEA. The CDR3 reads CSVASGAVLNEQFF. In DNA form, the CDR3 reads TGCAGCGTTGCCTCGGGGGCGGTATTGAATGAGCAGTTCTTC.

In regard to this clone: Because the CDR3's place on the DNA is in doubt, the DNA is left out and the CDR3 is given as listed by TCRdb. The J gene is TRBJ2-5, the V gene TRBV5-1; the table names TRBD2, a call not compared with the DNA. The germline gives CDR1 SGHRS, CDR2 YFSETQ. The CDR3 is 17 amino acids long, termini counted. This CDR3 is CASSSTLGGGSAYEQYF.

This clone was observed a single time. The chain uses TRBV6-5 and TRBJ1-2; 7 nucleotides agree with TRBD1. Germline V lookup: CDR1 MNHEY, CDR2 SVGAGI. With V trimmed by 8 bases and J by 2 bases, 8 bases remained unmatched. The CDR3 contains 14 residues. This chain's CDR3 is CASAPTGLNYGYTF. DNA for the CDR3: TGTGCCAGCGCGCCGACAGGGCTAAACTATGGCTACACCTTC.

J is TRBJ2-6 and V is TRBV19, with D perhaps matching TRBD1 (7 bases). Germline V gene lookup returns CDR1 LNHDA and CDR2 SQIVND (reference sequence). Trimming pared 2 bases from V and 4 bases from J, leaving 12 bases between. This CDR3 comprises 16 residues. CDR3: CASSISGGSGANVLTF. The CDR3 bases are TGTGCCAGTAGTATATCAGGGGGGTCCGGGGCCAACGTCCTGACTTTC.

This chain links TRBV2 with TRBJ1-2; D perhaps matches TRBD1 (6 bases). Trimming cost V 7 bases and J 5 bases, with 14 bases left between them. The CDR3 runs 13 residues. Germline-derived CDR1 and CDR2 are SNHLY and FYNNEI. The CDR3 DNA sequence: TGTGCCAGCACACAAACCCAGGGGTATGGCTACACCTTC. It yields the protein CASTQTQGYGYTF.

The J gene is TRBJ1-6, the V gene TRBV6-5, with 8 bases fitting TRBD1. This CDR3 region has 16 residues. Germline-derived CDR1 and CDR2 are MNHEY and SVGAGI. The J segment lost 7 bases and the V segment lost 0 bases, leaving 5 bases of the junction unmatched. The CDR3 spells CASSYSFDRGNSPLHF. CDR3 DNA sequence: TGTGCCAGCAGTTACTCCTTTGACAGGGGAAATTCACCCCTCCACTTT.

This clone was detected once. J is TRBJ1-3 and V is TRBV30; D gene ambiguous. V lost 3 bases and J 5 bases, leaving 14 bases between the germline ends. The CDR3 is 14 amino acids. Germline assignment: CDR1 GTSNPN and CDR2 SVGIG (reference sequence). Written as DNA, the CDR3 is TGTGCCTGGAGGACCGATCCCTGGAGAAACACCATATATTTT. Its protein is CAWRTDPWRNTIYF.

The chain combines TRBV19 with TRBJ1-1; D possibly corresponds to TRBD1 (6 bases). This CDR3 has 18 residues. Germline values: CDR1 LNHDA, CDR2 SQIVND (reference sequence). V lost 3 bases and J 4 bases, leaving 24 bases between the germline ends. CDR3 in DNA: TGTGCCAGTAGTATTCCCGGCCCGCATAAGGGGGGAGGCACTGAAGCTTTCTTT. It yields the protein CASSIPGPHKGGGTEAFF.

This clone has just a few counts. The rearrangement links TRBV27 to TRBJ2-3; D remains ambiguous. Per the germline V gene, CDR1 is MNHEY and CDR2 is SMNVEV (reference sequence). V was trimmed by 6 bases and J by 4 bases, leaving 5 bases between them. The CDR3 totals 11 residues. The CDR3 protein is CASRRPDTQYF. The CDR3 DNA is TGTGCCAGCAGGCGACCAGATACGCAGTATTTT.